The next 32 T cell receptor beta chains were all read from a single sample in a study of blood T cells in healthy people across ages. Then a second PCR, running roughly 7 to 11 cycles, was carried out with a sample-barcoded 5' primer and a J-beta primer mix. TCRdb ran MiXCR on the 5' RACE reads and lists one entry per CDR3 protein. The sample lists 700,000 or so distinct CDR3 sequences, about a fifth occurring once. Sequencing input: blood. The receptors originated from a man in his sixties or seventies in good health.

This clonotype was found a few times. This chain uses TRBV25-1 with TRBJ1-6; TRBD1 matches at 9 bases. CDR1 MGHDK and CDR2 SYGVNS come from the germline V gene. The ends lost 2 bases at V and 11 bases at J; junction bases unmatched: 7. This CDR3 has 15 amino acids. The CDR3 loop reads CASSERDREGPPLHF. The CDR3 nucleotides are TGTGCCAGCAGTGAAAGGGACAGGGAGGGTCCACCCCTCCACTTT.

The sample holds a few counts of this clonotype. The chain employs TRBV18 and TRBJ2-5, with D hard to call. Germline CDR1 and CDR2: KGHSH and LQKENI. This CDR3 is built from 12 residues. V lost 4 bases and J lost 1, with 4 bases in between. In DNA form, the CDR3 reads TGTGCCAGCTCACGCCGCCAAGAGACCCAGTACTTC. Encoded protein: CASSRRQETQYF.

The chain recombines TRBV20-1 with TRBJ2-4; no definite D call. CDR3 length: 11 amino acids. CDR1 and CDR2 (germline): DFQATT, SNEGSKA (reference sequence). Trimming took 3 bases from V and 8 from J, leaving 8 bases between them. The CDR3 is CSASTGDIQYF. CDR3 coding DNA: TGCAGTGCTAGCACGGGCGACATTCAGTACTTC.

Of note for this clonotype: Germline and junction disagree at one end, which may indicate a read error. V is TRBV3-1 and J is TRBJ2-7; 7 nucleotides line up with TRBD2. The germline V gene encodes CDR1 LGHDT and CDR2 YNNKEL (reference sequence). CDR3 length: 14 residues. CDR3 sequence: CASSQGRTRNEQYF. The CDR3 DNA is TGCGCCAGCAGCCAAGGGAGGACTAGGAACGAGCAGTACTTC.

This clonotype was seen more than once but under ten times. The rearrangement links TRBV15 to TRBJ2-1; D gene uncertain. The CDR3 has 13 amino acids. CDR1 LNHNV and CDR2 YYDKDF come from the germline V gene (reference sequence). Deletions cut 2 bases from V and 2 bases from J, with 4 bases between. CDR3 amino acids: CATSRPAYNEQFF. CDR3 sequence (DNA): TGTGCCACCAGCAGACCCGCCTACAATGAGCAGTTCTTC.

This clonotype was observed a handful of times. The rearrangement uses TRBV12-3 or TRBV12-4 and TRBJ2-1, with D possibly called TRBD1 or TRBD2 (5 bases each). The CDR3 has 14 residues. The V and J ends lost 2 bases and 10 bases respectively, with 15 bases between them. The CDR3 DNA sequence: TGTGCCAGCAGTTTAAGGCTTCTCAGGGACGAGCAGTTCTTC. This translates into CASSLRLLRDEQFF.

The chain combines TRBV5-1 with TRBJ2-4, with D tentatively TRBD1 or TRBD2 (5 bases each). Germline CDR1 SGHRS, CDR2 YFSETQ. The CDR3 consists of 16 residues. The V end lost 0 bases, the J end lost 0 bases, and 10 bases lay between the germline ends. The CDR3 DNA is TGCGCCAGCAGCTTGGTAGGGACCTTAGCCAAAAACATTCAGTACTTC. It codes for CASSLVGTLAKNIQYF.

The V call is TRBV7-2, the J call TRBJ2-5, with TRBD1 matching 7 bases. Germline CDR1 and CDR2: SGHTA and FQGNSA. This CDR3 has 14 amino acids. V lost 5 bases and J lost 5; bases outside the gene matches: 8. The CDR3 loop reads CASSKQGIRETQYF. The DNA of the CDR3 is TGTGCCAGCAGCAAACAGGGGATTCGTGAGACCCAGTACTTC. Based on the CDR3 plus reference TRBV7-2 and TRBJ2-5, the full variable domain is GAGVSQSPSNKVTEKGKDVELRCDPISGHTALYWYRQSLGQGLEFLIYFQGNSAPDKSGLPSDRFSAERTGGSVSTLTIQRTQQEDSAVYLCASSKQGIRETQYFGPGTRLLVL.

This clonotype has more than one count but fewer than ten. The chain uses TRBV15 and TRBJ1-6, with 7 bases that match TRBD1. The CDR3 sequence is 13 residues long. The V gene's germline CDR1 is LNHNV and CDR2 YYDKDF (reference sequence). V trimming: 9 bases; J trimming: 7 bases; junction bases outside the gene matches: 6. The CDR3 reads CATHRDRNSPLHF. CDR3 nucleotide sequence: TGTGCCACTCACCGGGACAGAAATTCACCCCTCCACTTT.

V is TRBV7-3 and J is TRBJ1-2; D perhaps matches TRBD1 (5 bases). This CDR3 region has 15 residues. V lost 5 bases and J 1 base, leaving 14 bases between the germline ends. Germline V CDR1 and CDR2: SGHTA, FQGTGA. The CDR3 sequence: CASSEKPTDNYGYTF. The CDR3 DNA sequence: TGTGCCAGCAGCGAAAAACCGACAGATAACTATGGCTACACCTTC.

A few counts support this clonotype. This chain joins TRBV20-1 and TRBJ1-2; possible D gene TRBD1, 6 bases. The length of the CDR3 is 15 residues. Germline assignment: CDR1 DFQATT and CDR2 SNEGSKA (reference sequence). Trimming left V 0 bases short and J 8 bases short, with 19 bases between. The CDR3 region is CSARDLGQGRRGYTF. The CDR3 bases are TGCAGTGCTAGAGATTTGGGACAAGGACGGCGAGGCTACACCTTC.

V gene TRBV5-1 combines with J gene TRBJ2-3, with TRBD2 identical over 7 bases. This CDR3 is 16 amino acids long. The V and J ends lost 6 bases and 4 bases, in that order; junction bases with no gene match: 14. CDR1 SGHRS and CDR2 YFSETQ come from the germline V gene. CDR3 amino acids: CASKYGLAAGADTQYF. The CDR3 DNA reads TGCGCCAGCAAGTACGGGCTAGCGGCCGGGGCAGATACGCAGTATTTT.

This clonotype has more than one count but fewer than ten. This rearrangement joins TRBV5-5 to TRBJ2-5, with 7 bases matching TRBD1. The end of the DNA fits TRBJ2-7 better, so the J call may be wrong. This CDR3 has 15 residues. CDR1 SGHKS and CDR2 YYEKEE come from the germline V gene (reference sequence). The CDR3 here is CASSLDFDRDYEQYV. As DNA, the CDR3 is TGTGCCAGCAGCTTGGATTTCGACAGGGACTACGAGCAGTACGTC.

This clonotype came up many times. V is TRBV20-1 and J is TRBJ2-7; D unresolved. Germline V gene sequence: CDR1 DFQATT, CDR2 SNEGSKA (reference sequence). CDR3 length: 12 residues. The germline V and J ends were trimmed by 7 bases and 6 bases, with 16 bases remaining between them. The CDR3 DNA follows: TGCAGTGTTCTAGAGAGAAAAGGCGAGCAGTACTTC. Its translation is CSVLERKGEQYF.

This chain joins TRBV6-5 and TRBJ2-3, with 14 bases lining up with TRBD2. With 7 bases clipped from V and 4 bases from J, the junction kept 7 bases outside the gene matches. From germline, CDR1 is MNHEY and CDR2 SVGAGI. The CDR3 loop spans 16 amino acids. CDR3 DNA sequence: TGTGCCAGCATTACTGGGACTAGCGGGAGCGCAGATACGCAGTATTTT. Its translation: CASITGTSGSADTQYF.

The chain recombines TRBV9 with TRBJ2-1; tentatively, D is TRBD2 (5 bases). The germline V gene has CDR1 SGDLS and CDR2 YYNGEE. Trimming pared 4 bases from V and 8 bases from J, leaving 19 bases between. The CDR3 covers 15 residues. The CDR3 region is CASSIRLRRDDEQFF. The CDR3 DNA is TGTGCCAGCAGCATTAGACTACGCCGAGACGATGAGCAGTTCTTC. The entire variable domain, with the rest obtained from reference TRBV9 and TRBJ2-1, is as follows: DSGVTQTPKHLITATGQRVTLRCSPRSGDLSVYWYQQSLDQGLQFLIQYYNGEERAKGNILERFSAQQFPDLHSELNLSSLELGDSALYFCASSIRLRRDDEQFFGPGTRLTVL.

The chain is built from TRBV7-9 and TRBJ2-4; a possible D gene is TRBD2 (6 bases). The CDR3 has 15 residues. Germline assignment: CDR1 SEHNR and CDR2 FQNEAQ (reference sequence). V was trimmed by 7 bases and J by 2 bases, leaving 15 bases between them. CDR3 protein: CASNPWRGTKNIQYF. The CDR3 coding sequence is TGTGCCAGCAACCCCTGGCGGGGAACCAAAAACATTCAGTACTTC.

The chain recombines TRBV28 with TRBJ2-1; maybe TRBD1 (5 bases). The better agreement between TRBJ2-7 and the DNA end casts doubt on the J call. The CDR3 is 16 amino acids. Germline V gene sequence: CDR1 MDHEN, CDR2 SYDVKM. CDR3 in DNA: TGTGCCAGCAGTTTATTTGCAGGGATCATCTCCTACGAGCAGTACTTC. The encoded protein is CASSLFAGIISYEQYF.

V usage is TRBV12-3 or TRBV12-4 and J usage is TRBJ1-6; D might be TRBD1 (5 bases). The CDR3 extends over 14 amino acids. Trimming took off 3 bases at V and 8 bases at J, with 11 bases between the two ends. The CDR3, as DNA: TGTGCCAGCAGTTTTCGAGGGGCAGATTCACCCCTCCACTTT. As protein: CASSFRGADSPLHF.

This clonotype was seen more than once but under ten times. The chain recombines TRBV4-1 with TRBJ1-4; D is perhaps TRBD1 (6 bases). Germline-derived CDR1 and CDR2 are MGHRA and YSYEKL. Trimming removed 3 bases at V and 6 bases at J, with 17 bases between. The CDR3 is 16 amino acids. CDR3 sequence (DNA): TGCGCCAGCAGCCACGCCTTAGCGGGGGCAGATGAAAAACTGTTTTTT. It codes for CASSHALAGADEKLFF.

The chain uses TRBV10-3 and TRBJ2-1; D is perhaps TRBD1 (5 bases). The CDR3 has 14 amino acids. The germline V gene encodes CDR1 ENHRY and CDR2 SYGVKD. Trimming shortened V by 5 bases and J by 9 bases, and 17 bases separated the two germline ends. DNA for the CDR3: TGTGCCATCAGTCCCGACTTGGGGCCTGCTGAGCAGTTCTTC. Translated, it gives CAISPDLGPAEQFF.

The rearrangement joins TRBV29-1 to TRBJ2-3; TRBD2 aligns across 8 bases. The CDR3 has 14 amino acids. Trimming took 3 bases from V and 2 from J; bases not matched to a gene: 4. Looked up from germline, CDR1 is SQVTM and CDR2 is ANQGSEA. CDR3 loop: CSVDRAGDTDTQYF. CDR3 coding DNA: TGCAGCGTTGATCGAGCGGGAGACACAGATACGCAGTATTTT.

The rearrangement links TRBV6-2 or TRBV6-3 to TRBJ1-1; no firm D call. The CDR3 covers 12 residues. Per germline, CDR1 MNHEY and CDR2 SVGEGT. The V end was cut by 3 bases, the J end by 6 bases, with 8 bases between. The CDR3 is CASSYMGSEAFF. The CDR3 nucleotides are TGTGCCAGCAGTTATATGGGGTCTGAAGCTTTCTTT.

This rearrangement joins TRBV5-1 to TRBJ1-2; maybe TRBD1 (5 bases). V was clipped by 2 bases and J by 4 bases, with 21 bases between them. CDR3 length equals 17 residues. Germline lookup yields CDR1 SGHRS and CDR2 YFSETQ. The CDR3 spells CASSLGVDTGTPYGYTF. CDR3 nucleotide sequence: TGCGCCAGCAGCTTAGGGGTCGATACAGGTACGCCCTATGGCTACACCTTC.

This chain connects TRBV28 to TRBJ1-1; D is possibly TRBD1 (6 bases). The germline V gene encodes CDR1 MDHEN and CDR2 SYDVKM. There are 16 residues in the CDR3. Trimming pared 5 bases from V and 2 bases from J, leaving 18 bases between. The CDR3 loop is CASSPRQVRGNTEAFF. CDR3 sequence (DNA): TGTGCCAGCAGTCCCCGACAGGTGCGAGGAAACACTGAAGCTTTCTTT.

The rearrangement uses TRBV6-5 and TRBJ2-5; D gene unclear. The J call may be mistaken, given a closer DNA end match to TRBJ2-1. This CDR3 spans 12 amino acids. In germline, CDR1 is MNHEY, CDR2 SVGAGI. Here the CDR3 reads CASSYSNEKQFF. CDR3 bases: TGTGCCAGCAGTTACTCGAACGAGAAGCAGTTCTTC.

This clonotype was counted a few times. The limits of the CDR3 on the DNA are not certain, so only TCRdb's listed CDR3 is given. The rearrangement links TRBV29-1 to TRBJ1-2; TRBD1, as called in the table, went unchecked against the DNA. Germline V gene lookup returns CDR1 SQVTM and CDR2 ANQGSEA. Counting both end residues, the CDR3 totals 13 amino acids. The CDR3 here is CSARTAENYGCTF.

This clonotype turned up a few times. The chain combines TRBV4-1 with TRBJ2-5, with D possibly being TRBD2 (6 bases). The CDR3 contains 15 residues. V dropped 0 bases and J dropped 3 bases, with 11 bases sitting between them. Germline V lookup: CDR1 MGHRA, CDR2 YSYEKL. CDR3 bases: TGCGCCAGCAGCCAAGAGGACTGGGGGGAAGAGACCCAGTACTTC. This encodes CASSQEDWGEETQYF.

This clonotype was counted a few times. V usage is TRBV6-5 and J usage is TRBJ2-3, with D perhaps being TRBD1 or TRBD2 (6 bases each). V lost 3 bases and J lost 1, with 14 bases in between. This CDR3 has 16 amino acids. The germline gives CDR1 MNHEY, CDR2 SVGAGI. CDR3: CASSYSWGAGTDTQYF. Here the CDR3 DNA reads TGTGCCAGCAGTTATTCGTGGGGGGCCGGCACAGATACGCAGTATTTT.

This CDR3 is CASSVLADFSGANVLTF. In DNA form, the CDR3 reads TGTGCCAGCAGCGTACTAGCGGACTTCTCTGGGGCCAACGTCCTGACTTTC. V gene TRBV9 combines with J gene TRBJ2-6, with TRBD2 matching 7 bases. Germline V gene lookup returns CDR1 SGDLS and CDR2 YYNGEE. The CDR3 consists of 17 residues. The ends lost 1 base at V and 0 bases at J; junction bases unmatched: 4.

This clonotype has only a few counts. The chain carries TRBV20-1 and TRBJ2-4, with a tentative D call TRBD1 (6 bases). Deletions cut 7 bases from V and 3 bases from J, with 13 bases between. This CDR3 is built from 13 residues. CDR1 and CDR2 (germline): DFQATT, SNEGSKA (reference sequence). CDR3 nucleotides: TGCAGTGGGGACAACAGGGTCAAAAACATTCAGTACTTC. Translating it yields CSGDNRVKNIQYF.

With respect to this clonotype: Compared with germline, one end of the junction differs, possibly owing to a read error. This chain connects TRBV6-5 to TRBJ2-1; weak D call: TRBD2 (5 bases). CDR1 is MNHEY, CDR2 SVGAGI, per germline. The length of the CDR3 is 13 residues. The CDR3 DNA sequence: TGTGCCAGCACTCCCATGGTTCGGGGTGAGCAGTTCTTT. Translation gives CASTPMVRGEQFF.